This T cell receptor (beta chain) was observed in a study of T cell responses to AZD1222 COVID-19 vaccine. In the case of this clone: What it binds is not known.

The study's findings and limits: The study reported that nearly half of spike-specific TCRs target unmutated variant regions. Spike-wide coverage was observed for vaccine-associated CD4 TCRs, with dominant responses at 160-218 and 743-854. Samples come after the peak T cell response, not at day 14.

Pooling was applied to second doses at about 4 or about 12 weeks. CDR1 is MNHEY, CDR2 SVGEGT, per germline. V was pared by 6 bases and J by 0 bases, with 12 bases between. The CDR3 consists of 15 residues. The protocol was immunoSEQ multiplex PCR, while the TCRdb copy is restricted to in-frame clones and leaves out a portion. The sample lists about 120,000 clones, about 92% seen once, with approximately 5% in the top ten. The chain is built from TRBV6-2 or TRBV6-3 and TRBJ1-3; D is possibly TRBD1 (5 bases). The source of this sequence is an adult who received the AZD1222 COVID-19 vaccine. Sample: peripheral blood, taken 28 days after the second AZD1222 dose. Here the CDR3 reads CASSQGYHSGNTIYF. For the CDR3, the DNA is TGTGCCAGCAGCCAGGGATACCACTCTGGAAACACCATATATTTT.